This T cell receptor (beta chain) is drawn from a study of T cell repertoires in cytomegalovirus infection. Broader study findings: Dominating the ex vivo response were TCR beta clonotypes that were CMV-specific and HLA-C-restricted.

This clonotype was seen only a few times. Antigen specificity is unknown. The V and J ends lost 4 bases and 4 bases, in that order; junction bases with no gene match: 8. Germline CDR1 reads SGHTA; CDR2 reads FQGTGA. The CDR3 runs to 16 residues. TCRdb ran MiXCR on the reads and lists one entry per CDR3 protein. Here the sample spans almost 550,000 distinct CDR3 sequences, approximately 15% being singletons. The J gene is TRBJ2-3, the V gene TRBV7-3, with 10 bases that match TRBD2. The clonotype originates from a human donor in good health (CMV status not recorded). Some clones in this sample may be carry-over from other donors' samples. The sample taken for sequencing was CD8+ T cells from PBMCs. CDR3: CASSSGTSVPADTQYF. Written as DNA, the CDR3 is TGTGCCAGCAGCTCCGGGACTAGCGTCCCCGCAGATACGCAGTATTTT.